This T cell receptor (beta chain) was sequenced in a study of cytomegalovirus exposure and HLA in healthy donors. This clone showed up just once. Its target is not known. In the PCR, 60 Vbeta and 13 Jbeta primers were used. Produced via immunoSEQ multiplex PCR; TCRdb's table is partial and in-frame only. The sample shows over 80,000 clones, 80% to 90% of them seen only once. Findings of the study overall: In a later analysis, 16,951 TCR beta sequences were associated with HLA alleles at 0.05 false discovery rate.

This sequence was found in a man younger than 40 in good health and CMV-seropositive. Sequencing was done on a sample of PBMCs.

DNA for the CDR3: TGTGCCAGTAGTCCTTGGACAGGAAACGAGCAGTACTTC. The encoded protein is CASSPWTGNEQYF. The rearrangement uses TRBV19 and TRBJ2-7, with 7 nucleotides matching TRBD1. The CDR3 has 13 amino acids. CDR1 is LNHDA and CDR2 is SQIVND in the germline V gene (reference sequence). V shed 5 bases, J shed 5 bases, and the junction held 6 bases outside the gene matches.